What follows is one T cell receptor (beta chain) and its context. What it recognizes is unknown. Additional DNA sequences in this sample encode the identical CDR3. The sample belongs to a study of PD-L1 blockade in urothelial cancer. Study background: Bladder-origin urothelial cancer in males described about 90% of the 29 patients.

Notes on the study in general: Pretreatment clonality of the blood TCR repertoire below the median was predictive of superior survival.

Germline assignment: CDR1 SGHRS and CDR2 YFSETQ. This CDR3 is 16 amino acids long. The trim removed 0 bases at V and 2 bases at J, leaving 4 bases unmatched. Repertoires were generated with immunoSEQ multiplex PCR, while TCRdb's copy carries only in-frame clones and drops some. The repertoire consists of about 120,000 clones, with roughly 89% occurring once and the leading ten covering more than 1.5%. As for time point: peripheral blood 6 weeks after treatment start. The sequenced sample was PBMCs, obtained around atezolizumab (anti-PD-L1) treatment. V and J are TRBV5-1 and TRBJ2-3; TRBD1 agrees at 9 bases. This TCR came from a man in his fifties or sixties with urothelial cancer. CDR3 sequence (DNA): TGCGCCAGCAGCTTGGCCGGACAGGGGCCCACAGATACGCAGTATTTT. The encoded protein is CASSLAGQGPTDTQYF.